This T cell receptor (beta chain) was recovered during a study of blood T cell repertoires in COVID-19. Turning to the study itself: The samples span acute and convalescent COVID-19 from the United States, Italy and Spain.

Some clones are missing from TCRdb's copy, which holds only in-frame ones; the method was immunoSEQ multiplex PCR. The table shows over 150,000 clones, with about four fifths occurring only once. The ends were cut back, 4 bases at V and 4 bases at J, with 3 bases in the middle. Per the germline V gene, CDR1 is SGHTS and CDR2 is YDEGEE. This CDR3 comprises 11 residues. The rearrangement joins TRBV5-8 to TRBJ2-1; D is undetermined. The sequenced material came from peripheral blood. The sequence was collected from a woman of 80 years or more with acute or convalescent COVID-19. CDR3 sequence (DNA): TGTGCCAGCAGCACATACAATGAGCAGTTCTTC. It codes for CASSTYNEQFF.